This entry lists 30 T cell receptor beta chains sequenced from one sample in a study of cytomegalovirus exposure and HLA in healthy donors. The PCR was carried out with 60 Vbeta primers and 13 Jbeta primers. Generated by immunoSEQ multiplex PCR, the TCRdb table keeps only in-frame clones and is missing some. Here the sample spans about 170,000 clones, 55% to 75% being singletons. The sequenced sample consisted of PBMCs. The receptor set was obtained from a human donor in good health.

This clone came up a few times. The chain couples TRBV5-1 to TRBJ2-3, with TRBD2 matching 10 bases. V shed 4 bases and J 5 bases; nucleotides not matched to a gene: 10. Looked up from germline, CDR1 is SGHRS and CDR2 is YFSETQ. There are 16 residues in the CDR3. The CDR3 nucleotides read TGCGCCAGCAGCCTACAACCGGGACTAGCGAAAGATACGCAGTATTTT. This translates into CASSLQPGLAKDTQYF.

This clone was seen a few times. The chain employs TRBV27 and TRBJ2-1, with TRBD2 matching 10 bases. The CDR3 is 17 residues long. Losses at the gene ends were 3 bases for V and 2 bases for J; bases not matched to a gene: 7. Germline loops: CDR1 MNHEY, CDR2 SMNVEV (reference sequence). CDR3 coding DNA: TGTGCCAGCAGTTTCCCGCCCAGCGGGGGGGCCTACAATGAGCAGTTCTTC. Residues: CASSFPPSGGAYNEQFF.

The V and J genes are TRBV5-1 and TRBJ1-6, with 11 bases fitting TRBD1. Germline lookup yields CDR1 SGHRS and CDR2 YFSETQ. The CDR3 runs to 15 residues. The V segment lost 5 bases and the J segment 8 bases; nucleotides outside the gene matches: 6. The CDR3 nucleotides are TGCGCCAGCAGATGGGGGACAGGGGGAGATTCACCCCTCCACTTT. This encodes CASRWGTGGDSPLHF.

This clone came up a few times. This chain links TRBV2 with TRBJ2-3; possibly TRBD1 for D (6 bases). This CDR3 is 14 amino acids long. Per the germline V gene, CDR1 is SNHLY and CDR2 is FYNNEI. Trimming shortened V by 3 bases and J by 2 bases, and 9 bases separated the two germline ends. The chain's CDR3 is CASSEGAYTDTQYF. The CDR3 DNA is TGTGCCAGCAGTGAGGGGGCGTACACAGATACGCAGTATTTT.

V gene TRBV5-1 combines with J gene TRBJ1-2; D may be TRBD1 (5 bases). The CDR3 spans 15 residues. V dropped 4 bases and J dropped 7 bases, with 20 bases sitting between them. CDR1 and CDR2 (germline): SGHRS, YFSETQ. CDR3 in DNA: TGCGCCAGCAGCCCTCTGATCCAGGGAGGGTCTGGCTACACCTTC. Its protein is CASSPLIQGGSGYTF.

Only one count was recorded for this clone. CDR3: CASSARLAGGPGELFF. DNA of the CDR3: TGTGCCAGCAGCGCCCGACTAGCGGGGGGGCCCGGGGAGCTGTTTTTT. This chain uses TRBV9 with TRBJ2-2, with 14 bases identical to TRBD2. Trimming took 3 bases from V and 6 from J; bases not matched to a gene: 4. The CDR3 is 16 amino acids. Germline assignment: CDR1 SGDLS and CDR2 YYNGEE.

The genes are TRBV5-1 and TRBJ1-4; tentatively, D is TRBD1 (6 bases). CDR1 is SGHRS and CDR2 is YFSETQ in the germline V gene. The V end was cut by 2 bases, the J end by 7 bases, with 12 bases between. This CDR3 has 14 residues. The CDR3 nucleotides read TGCGCCAGCAGCTTAGGGGGGGATTTTGAAAAACTGTTTTTT. Its protein is CASSLGGDFEKLFF. Supplemented by reference TRBV5-1 and TRBJ1-4, the full variable domain reads KAGVTQTPRYLIKTRGQQVTLSCSPISGHRSVSWYQQTPGQGLQFLFEYFSETQRNKGNFPGRFSGRQFSNSRSEMNVSTLELGDSALYLCASSLGGDFEKLFFGSGTQLSVL.

V gene TRBV18 combines with J gene TRBJ1-1; weak D call: TRBD1 (6 bases). The CDR3 length is 15 residues. The germline V and J ends were trimmed by 5 bases and 5 bases, with 18 bases remaining between them. CDR1 is KGHSH and CDR2 is LQKENI in the germline V gene. In nucleotides, the CDR3 is TGTGCCAGCTCAGCAACGGGGGGGCTAAGTACTGAAGCTTTCTTT. Its translation is CASSATGGLSTEAFF.

This clone was picked up a small number of times. The DNA for the CDR3 is TGCGCCAGCAGCTTGACACCCAACTATGGCTACACCTTC. It is translated as CASSLTPNYGYTF. The genes are TRBV10-1 and TRBJ1-2; no clear D. Trimming left V 6 bases short and J 2 bases short, with 10 bases between. CDR3 size: 13 residues. Germline assignment: CDR1 WNHNN and CDR2 SYGVQD (reference sequence).

The chain carries TRBV5-4 and TRBJ2-3, with D possibly being TRBD1 (7 bases). The CDR3 has 15 amino acids. Trimming took off 4 bases at V and 0 bases at J, with 12 bases between the two ends. Germline assignment: CDR1 SGHNT and CDR2 YYREEE (reference sequence). The CDR3 sequence: CASSIQGTSTDTQYF. The CDR3 DNA reads as TGTGCCAGCAGCATACAGGGGACTAGCACAGATACGCAGTATTTT. Full variable domain (remainder filled in from reference TRBV5-4 and TRBJ2-3): ETGVTQSPTHLIKTRGQQVTLRCSSQSGHNTVSWYQQALGQGPQFIFQYYREEENGRGNFPPRFSGLQFPNYSSELNVNALELDDSALYLCASSIQGTSTDTQYFGPGTRLTVL.

The genes are TRBV9 and TRBJ2-3; 11 bases align to TRBD2. Germline V gives CDR1 SGDLS, CDR2 YYNGEE. This CDR3 spans 14 amino acids. With V trimmed by 2 bases and J by 5 bases, 1 base remained unmatched. CDR3 nucleotides: TGTGCCAGCAGCGTCGGGACTAGCGGAGATACGCAGTATTTT. Amino acids: CASSVGTSGDTQYF. The complete variable domain, with remaining parts taken from reference TRBV9 and TRBJ2-3, reads DSGVTQTPKHLITATGQRVTLRCSPRSGDLSVYWYQQSLDQGLQFLIQYYNGEERAKGNILERFSAQQFPDLHSELNLSSLELGDSALYFCASSVGTSGDTQYFGPGTRLTVL.

This clone appeared once. The genes are TRBV5-1 and TRBJ2-7; D not certain. With 3 bases removed from V and 2 bases from J, the gap between germline ends came to 15 bases. The germline gives CDR1 SGHRS, CDR2 YFSETQ. This CDR3 has 15 amino acids. In DNA form, the CDR3 reads TGCGCCAGCAGCTCCGTGATGAACCGGGCCTACGAGCAGTACTTC. Its protein product is CASSSVMNRAYEQYF.

This clone was detected once. This rearrangement joins TRBV5-4 to TRBJ1-2, with D tentatively TRBD1 (5 bases). CDR1 is SGHNT, CDR2 YYREEE, per germline (reference sequence). Trimming took 3 bases from V and 4 from J, leaving 13 bases between them. The CDR3 has 14 amino acids. The CDR3 here is CASSSGGVSYGYTF. CDR3 sequence (DNA): TGTGCCAGCAGCTCGGGAGGGGTTTCCTATGGCTACACCTTC. The full variable domain, in which reference TRBV5-4 and TRBJ1-2 provide the parts outside the CDR3, is ETGVTQSPTHLIKTRGQQVTLRCSSQSGHNTVSWYQQALGQGPQFIFQYYREEENGRGNFPPRFSGLQFPNYSSELNVNALELDDSALYLCASSSGGVSYGYTFGSGTRLTVV.

This clone has just a few counts. The gene calls are TRBV12-5 and TRBJ2-7; 7 nucleotides agree with TRBD1. The trim removed 6 bases at V and 6 bases at J, leaving 5 bases unmatched. CDR1 and CDR2 from the germline V gene are LGHNT and FRNRAP. CDR3 size: 12 residues. The CDR3 DNA follows: TGTGCTAGTGGGACAGGGTGGACCGAGCAGTACTTC. This translates into CASGTGWTEQYF.

This clone was recorded once. DNA for the CDR3: TGTGCCAGCAGCCAGGGGGGAGTGGGAAACACCATATATTTT. As protein: CASSQGGVGNTIYF. The chain is built from TRBV7-8 and TRBJ1-3; TRBD1 matches 7 bases. V lost 5 bases and J lost 4; bases outside the gene matches: 5. CDR1 SGHVS and CDR2 FQNEAQ come from the germline V gene. The CDR3 consists of 14 residues.

A single count supports this clone. This same CDR3 is encoded by further DNA sequences in the sample. The V gene is TRBV2, the J gene TRBJ2-7; D remains ambiguous. V gave up 4 bases and J gave up 2 bases, with 6 bases separating them. CDR3 length equals 12 residues. From germline, CDR1 is SNHLY and CDR2 FYNNEI. The CDR3 here is CASSGQTYEQYF. The CDR3 DNA sequence: TGTGCCAGCAGTGGTCAGACCTACGAGCAGTACTTC. The full variable domain, in which reference TRBV2 and TRBJ2-7 provide the parts outside the CDR3, is EPEVTQTPSHQVTQMGQEVILRCVPISNHLYFYWYRQILGQKVEFLVSFYNNEISEKSEIFDDQFSVERPDGSNFTLKIRSTKLEDSAMYFCASSGQTYEQYFGPGTRLTVT.

The rearrangement links TRBV6-1 to TRBJ1-2; 9 bases fit TRBD1. The CDR3 length is 14 residues. With V trimmed by 5 bases and J by 8 bases, 9 bases remained unmatched. Germline V CDR1 and CDR2: MNHNS, SASEGT. CDR3 amino acids: CASSWTGTGYGYTF. For the CDR3, the DNA is TGTGCCAGCAGTTGGACCGGGACAGGGTACGGCTACACCTTC.

The V call is TRBV28, the J call TRBJ2-3; tentative D call: TRBD2 (5 bases). The germline gives CDR1 MDHEN, CDR2 SYDVKM. The CDR3 sequence is 15 residues long. Deletions cut 8 bases from V and 2 bases from J, with 17 bases between. This CDR3 reads CASHGSVTLTDTQYF. The DNA of the CDR3 is TGTGCCAGCCATGGTAGCGTAACCCTCACAGATACGCAGTATTTT.

This clone has just a few counts. The chain links TRBV6-1 to TRBJ2-3; 8 bases fit TRBD1. In germline, CDR1 is MNHNS, CDR2 SASEGT. With 8 bases clipped from V and 0 bases from J, the junction kept 7 bases outside the gene matches. There are 15 residues in the CDR3. CDR3 sequence: CASAQGAASTDTQYF. The DNA of the CDR3 is TGTGCCAGCGCCCAGGGGGCTGCGAGCACAGATACGCAGTATTTT.

The V gene is TRBV5-6, the J gene TRBJ1-5; no definite D call. The V gene lost 0 bases and the J gene lost 7 bases, with 11 bases spanning the gap. Germline V lookup: CDR1 SGHDT, CDR2 YYEEEE. The length of the CDR3 is 14 residues. In DNA, the CDR3 is TGTGCCAGCAGCTTGGGAGGTCCCTCGCAGCCCCAGCATTTT. The encoded protein is CASSLGGPSQPQHF.

This clone has just a few counts. CDR3 region: CASSGFTGTSGGGEQYF. For the CDR3, the DNA is TGTGCCAGCAGTGGGTTCACCGGGACTAGCGGGGGGGGCGAGCAGTACTTC. The chain combines TRBV25-1 with TRBJ2-5, with TRBD2 identical over 16 bases. The DNA end lines up better with TRBJ2-7; the J call may be wrong. The germline V gene encodes CDR1 MGHDK and CDR2 SYGVNS. CDR3 length: 17 residues.

This clone was recorded once. This chain links TRBV5-5 with TRBJ2-7, with 7 bases that match TRBD1. V was clipped by 6 bases and J by 2 bases; unmatched bases: 8. Germline V lookup: CDR1 SGHKS, CDR2 YYEKEE (reference sequence). The CDR3 sequence is 14 residues long. The CDR3 protein is CASTRTGSTYEQYF. CDR3 nucleotide sequence: TGTGCCAGCACGAGGACAGGATCGACCTACGAGCAGTACTTC.

The chain is built from TRBV9 and TRBJ1-4; possibly TRBD1 for D (6 bases). The length of the CDR3 is 16 residues. CDR1 and CDR2 (germline): SGDLS, YYNGEE. The ends were cut back, 0 bases at V and 3 bases at J, with 12 bases in the middle. The CDR3 nucleotides read TGTGCCAGCAGCGTAGACCAGGGGAGGGCTAATGAAAAACTGTTTTTT. Translation gives CASSVDQGRANEKLFF. Together with reference TRBV9 and TRBJ1-4, the CDR3 gives the full variable domain: DSGVTQTPKHLITATGQRVTLRCSPRSGDLSVYWYQQSLDQGLQFLIQYYNGEERAKGNILERFSAQQFPDLHSELNLSSLELGDSALYFCASSVDQGRANEKLFFGSGTQLSVL.

This clone was detected once. V usage is TRBV29-1 and J usage is TRBJ2-3; weak D call: TRBD1 (5 bases). The CDR3 is made up of 12 amino acids. V lost 7 bases and J lost 3, with 11 bases in between. Germline values: CDR1 SQVTM, CDR2 ANQGSEA. The CDR3 region is CSGGSVTDTQYF. The CDR3 DNA sequence: TGCAGCGGGGGCTCTGTTACAGATACGCAGTATTTT.

This clone has only one observation. The chain uses TRBV30 and TRBJ2-5; 7 nucleotides match TRBD2. Trimming at V came to 5 bases and at J to 2 bases, leaving 5 bases not matched to a gene. The CDR3 runs 13 residues. The germline CDR1 and CDR2 sequences are GTSNPN and SVGIG (reference sequence). The CDR3 coding sequence is TGTGCCTGGGGGAGGGACGAACAAGAGACCCAGTACTTC. This codes for CAWGRDEQETQYF.

This clone has just one count. The V call is TRBV6-1, the J call TRBJ1-5; D not certain. The CDR3 extends over 17 amino acids. Germline loops: CDR1 MNHNS, CDR2 SASEGT. V lost 3 bases, J lost 0 bases, and 15 bases lay in between. In nucleotides, the CDR3 is TGTGCCAGCAGTGACATTCCCAGGTGGATTAGCAATCAGCCCCAGCATTTT. The encoded protein is CASSDIPRWISNQPQHF.

The chain carries TRBV7-6 and TRBJ2-3, with D possibly being TRBD1 (6 bases). The germline CDR1 and CDR2 sequences are SGHVS and FNYEAQ. The CDR3 is made up of 16 amino acids. With 4 bases removed from V and 1 base from J, the gap between germline ends came to 15 bases. The CDR3 is CASSSWTEKGTDTQYF. CDR3 coding DNA: TGTGCCAGCAGCTCCTGGACAGAAAAGGGCACAGATACGCAGTATTTT.

In this sample, this clone turned up a few times. The gene calls are TRBV7-2 and TRBJ1-2, with D possibly being TRBD1 (5 bases). The CDR3 has 13 amino acids. The V gene's germline CDR1 is SGHTA and CDR2 FQGNSA. V lost 2 bases and J 3 bases, leaving 7 bases between the germline ends. The CDR3 spells CASSLSGYYGYTF. In nucleotides, the CDR3 is TGTGCCAGCAGCTTATCAGGGTACTATGGCTACACCTTC.

Only a few counts were recorded for this clone. V is TRBV5-1 and J is TRBJ1-1; 9 nucleotides line up with TRBD1. Germline V lookup: CDR1 SGHRS, CDR2 YFSETQ. The V gene end was trimmed by 4 bases and the J gene end by 7 bases; junction bases not matched to a gene: 2. The CDR3 spans 12 residues. The CDR3 nucleotides read TGCGCCAGCAGCCAGGGACAGGGTGAAGCTTTCTTT. This gives the protein CASSQGQGEAFF.

The V call is TRBV11-1, the J call TRBJ1-5; weak D call: TRBD1 (6 bases). The V end was cut by 6 bases, the J end by 4 bases, with 10 bases between. Germline-derived CDR1 and CDR2 are SGHAT and FQDESV (reference sequence). CDR3 length: 13 amino acids. The DNA for the CDR3 is TGTGCCAGCAGTTCAGACAGGAATCAGCCCCAGCATTTT. It codes for CASSSDRNQPQHF.